These 18 T cell receptor beta chains originate from one sample sequenced in a study of OX40 agonist ivuxolimab in advanced cancers. Receptors were amplified or captured by the immunoSEQ multiplex PCR assay. TCRdb holds this immuneACCESS table with in-frame rearrangements only. Some clones are missing; in checked studies, unresolved V genes explain under half, and the rest has no known cause. Here the sample has approximately 74,000 clones; approximately 89% occur a single time. The ten largest clonotypes hold less than 0.3% of the sample. Sequencing was performed on CD4+ or CD8+ T cells sorted from blood, taken in a trial of the OX40 agonist ivuxolimab. Every receptor here comes from an adult with an advanced solid tumor such as melanoma, head and neck, liver or kidney cancer.

The chain links TRBV7-8 to TRBJ1-5, with 12 bases that match TRBD1. V lost 3 bases, J lost 1 base, and 1 base stayed unmatched. CDR3 size: 16 residues. CDR1 is SGHVS and CDR2 is FQNEAQ in the germline V gene. CDR3 residues: CASSLGQGASNQPQHF. CDR3 in DNA: TGTGCCAGCAGCTTGGGACAGGGGGCCAGCAATCAGCCCCAGCATTTT.

V usage is TRBV28 and J usage is TRBJ2-7; 9 bases agree with TRBD2. With 3 bases clipped from V and 3 bases from J, the junction kept 9 bases outside the gene matches. CDR3 size: 16 residues. Looked up from germline, CDR1 is MDHEN and CDR2 is SYDVKM. The CDR3 protein is CASSFLRSGRYYEQYF. In DNA form, the CDR3 reads TGTGCCAGCAGTTTCCTCCGTAGCGGGAGATACTACGAGCAGTACTTC.

This chain links TRBV30 with TRBJ2-3, with D tentatively TRBD2 (6 bases). Germline CDR1 GTSNPN, CDR2 SVGIG (reference sequence). This CDR3 comprises 14 residues. Between the trimmed V and J ends, which lost 5 bases and 4 bases, there was a span of 16 bases. Here the CDR3 DNA reads TGTGCCTGGGGATTGGGTAGCGGCCCAGATACGCAGTATTTT. It specifies CAWGLGSGPDTQYF. The whole variable domain, remainder taken from reference TRBV30 and TRBJ2-3, is SQTIHQWPATLVQPVGSPLSLECTVEGTSNPNLYWYRQAAGRGLQLLFYSVGIGQISSEVPQNLSASRPQDRQFILSSKKLLLSDSGFYLCAWGLGSGPDTQYFGPGTRLTVL.

V is TRBV7-8 and J is TRBJ2-2; 9 bases line up with TRBD1. The CDR3 is made up of 17 amino acids. Per the germline V gene, CDR1 is SGHVS and CDR2 is FQNEAQ. The V gene end was trimmed by 5 bases and the J gene end by 5 bases; junction bases not matched to a gene: 12. CDR3 loop: CASSIRDRDIGTGELFF. The CDR3 DNA reads as TGTGCCAGCAGCATCAGGGACAGGGACATTGGTACCGGGGAGCTGTTTTTT.

The CDR3 protein is CASSERAFLQKNTEAFF. CDR3 bases: TGTGCCAGCAGTGAAAGGGCCTTTCTACAGAAAAACACTGAAGCTTTCTTT. V and J are TRBV25-1 and TRBJ1-1; D is undetermined. The CDR3 is 17 amino acids. In germline, CDR1 is MGHDK, CDR2 SYGVNS. V was pared by 2 bases and J by 2 bases, with 18 bases between.

The rearrangement links TRBV21-1 to TRBJ2-5; TRBD1 is the table's D call and was not checked against the DNA. TRBV21-1 is a pseudogene. The CDR3 is 16 amino acids. The CDR3 protein is CASSDRRDRKQETQYF. Here the CDR3 DNA reads TGTGCCAGCAGCGACCGCCGGGACAGAAAACAAGAGACCCAGTACTTC.

This clone came up a few times. The CDR3 protein is CASSAVAGPTGELFF. CDR3 nucleotide sequence: TGTGCCAGCAGTGCAGTAGCGGGGCCCACCGGGGAGCTGTTTTTT. The V call is TRBV2, the J call TRBJ2-2, with TRBD2 identical over 8 bases. Germline CDR1 SNHLY, CDR2 FYNNEI. Trimming took 4 bases from V and 4 from J; bases not matched to a gene: 5. The CDR3 is 15 residues long.

The chain links TRBV10-2 to TRBJ1-3, with TRBD1 matching over 9 bases. The V gene end was trimmed by 9 bases and the J gene end by 0 bases; junction bases not matched to a gene: 6. The CDR3 is made up of 15 amino acids. The germline V gene has CDR1 WSHSY and CDR2 SAAADI. In DNA form, the CDR3 reads TGCGCCAGGGGACAGGGACTTTCCTCTGGAAACACCATATATTTT. Translation gives CARGQGLSSGNTIYF.

The chain links TRBV28 to TRBJ1-6; maybe TRBD1 (5 bases). CDR3 length: 15 residues. The germline V and J ends were trimmed by 3 bases and 7 bases, with 13 bases remaining between them. The germline gives CDR1 MDHEN, CDR2 SYDVKM. This CDR3 is CASSFTYGGNSPLHF. Here the CDR3 DNA reads TGTGCCAGCAGTTTCACCTACGGGGGGAATTCACCCCTCCACTTT.

J is TRBJ1-4 and V is TRBV6-5; no firm D call. V gave up 2 bases and J gave up 2 bases, with 12 bases separating them. The CDR3 length is 16 residues. Per the germline V gene, CDR1 is MNHEY and CDR2 is SVGAGI. The DNA for the CDR3 is TGTGCCAGCAGTTACCGGGGAGTGAAGACTAATGAAAAACTGTTTTTT. Encoded protein: CASSYRGVKTNEKLFF.

The J gene is TRBJ2-5, the V gene TRBV15, with 10 bases lining up with TRBD2. The V gene's germline CDR1 is LNHNV and CDR2 YYDKDF (reference sequence). V lost 0 bases and J lost 5; bases outside the gene matches: 18. The CDR3 length is 20 residues. The CDR3 protein is CATSRDSAPSGSPHRETQYF. CDR3 DNA: TGTGCCACCAGCAGAGATTCAGCGCCTAGCGGGAGCCCCCACCGGGAGACCCAGTACTTC.

The chain carries TRBV15 and TRBJ2-7; 7 bases line up with TRBD1. Germline V CDR1 and CDR2: LNHNV, YYDKDF (reference sequence). With V trimmed by 4 bases and J by 5 bases, 17 bases remained unmatched. The CDR3 totals 17 residues. The CDR3 nucleotides are TGTGCCACCAGCACCCAACCGAGGGGACAGTTTATACACGAGCAGTACTTC. Translated, it gives CATSTQPRGQFIHEQYF.

This clone was seen once. This rearrangement joins TRBV5-1 to TRBJ2-3; D assignment may be TRBD1 or TRBD2 (6 bases each). V was pared by 2 bases and J by 6 bases, with 16 bases between. In germline, CDR1 is SGHRS, CDR2 YFSETQ. The CDR3 runs to 15 residues. The DNA for the CDR3 is TGCGCCAGCAGCTTAGGAGGGGGTGGTTCGGATACGCAGTATTTT. Translating gives CASSLGGGGSDTQYF.

The chain links TRBV5-1 to TRBJ1-1; no reliable D call. This CDR3 region has 13 residues. V was clipped by 1 base and J by 1 base, with 5 bases between them. Germline V lookup: CDR1 SGHRS, CDR2 YFSETQ. The CDR3 DNA reads TGCGCCAGCAGCTTGACGAGGAACACTGAAGCTTTCTTT. Amino acid sequence: CASSLTRNTEAFF.

The chain links TRBV9 to TRBJ1-2, with TRBD1 matching over 9 bases. V shed 2 bases and J 8 bases; nucleotides not matched to a gene: 16. The CDR3 runs 17 residues. CDR1 and CDR2 from the germline V gene are SGDLS and YYNGEE. This CDR3 is CASSVLTSPGQGGGYTF. Here the CDR3 DNA reads TGTGCCAGCAGCGTCCTAACCTCTCCGGGACAGGGAGGCGGCTACACCTTC.

The chain uses TRBV6-6 and TRBJ2-4; 9 positions agree with TRBD2. The V and J ends lost 0 bases and 3 bases, in that order; junction bases with no gene match: 0. Per the germline V gene, CDR1 is MNHNY and CDR2 is SVGAGI (reference sequence). The CDR3 extends over 15 amino acids. DNA of the CDR3: TGTGCCAGCAGTTACTCGACTAGCGGCAAAAACATTCAGTACTTC. This codes for CASSYSTSGKNIQYF.

This chain connects TRBV7-8 to TRBJ1-5; 7 bases are shared with TRBD1. The V gene end was trimmed by 1 base and the J gene end by 7 bases; junction bases not matched to a gene: 7. This CDR3 comprises 15 residues. The germline gives CDR1 SGHVS, CDR2 FQNEAQ. CDR3 sequence: CASSLEGQYRQPQHF. The CDR3 region has the DNA TGTGCCAGCAGCTTAGAGGGACAGTATAGGCAGCCCCAGCATTTT.

This rearrangement joins TRBV10-3 to TRBJ1-2, with TRBD1 matching 9 bases. V trimming: 2 bases; J trimming: 6 bases; junction bases outside the gene matches: 7. This CDR3 spans 15 amino acids. Germline V gene data show CDR1 as ENHRY and CDR2 as SYGVKD. CDR3 nucleotide sequence: TGTGCCATCAGTGAGGCTGGGACAGGGTCTGATGGCTACACCTTC. It yields the protein CAISEAGTGSDGYTF.